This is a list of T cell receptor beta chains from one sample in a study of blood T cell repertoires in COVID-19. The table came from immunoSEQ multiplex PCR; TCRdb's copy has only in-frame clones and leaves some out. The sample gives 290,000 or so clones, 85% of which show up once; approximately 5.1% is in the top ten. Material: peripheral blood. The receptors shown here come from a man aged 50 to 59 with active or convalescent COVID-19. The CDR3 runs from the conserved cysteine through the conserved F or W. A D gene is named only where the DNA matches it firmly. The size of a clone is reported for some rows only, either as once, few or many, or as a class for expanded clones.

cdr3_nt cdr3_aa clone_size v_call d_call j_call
TGTGCCAGCAGCGAGGGTTCTATGAACACTGAAGCTTTCTTT CASSEGSMNTEAFF . TRBV5-4 . TRBJ1-1
TGTGCCAGTAGTATTGGCCGGGGGAACACTGAAGCTTTCTTT CASSIGRGNTEAFF . TRBV19 . TRBJ1-1
TGTGCCAGCAGTATGGCGGAAGGACAGCCCCAGCATTTT CASSMAEGQPQHF few TRBV6-5 . TRBJ1-5
TGTGCCAGCAGTTTACTACCGACAGGGTCAGATACGCAGTATTTT CASSLLPTGSDTQYF . TRBV27 TRBD1 TRBJ2-3
TGTGCCAGTAGTGGTAAACAGGGCTACAATCAGCCCCAGCATTTT CASSGKQGYNQPQHF . TRBV19 . TRBJ1-5
TGTGCCACCCTCTCCGGGATGCACTACGAGCAGTACTTC CATLSGMHYEQYF . TRBV10-3 . TRBJ2-7
TGCGCCAGCAGCCTGCGACAGGGTGGGGAAGCTTTCTTT CASSLRQGGEAFF . TRBV5-1 TRBD1 TRBJ1-1
TGTGCCAGTAGTATAGGGGGACTAGCGGGAGGCACCTACAATGAGCAGTTCTTC CASSIGGLAGGTYNEQFF . TRBV19 TRBD2 TRBJ2-1
TGCGCCAGCAGCGCCACCGCCGCTCCGGGACTGGACAAGTTCTTC CASSATAAPGLDKFF once TRBV5-1 . TRBJ2-1
TGTGCCAGCAGCCAAGAAACGACTAGCGGAAATACGCAGTATTTT CASSQETTSGNTQYF . TRBV3-1/TRBV3-2 TRBD2 TRBJ2-3
TGTGCCAGCAGTTTTGGGACAGCCACAAGAACACCCCTCCACTTT CASSFGTATRTPLHF . TRBV28 TRBD1 TRBJ1-6
TGTGCCAGCAGCGTAGACCCAGGGGGCGAAACCGGGGAGCTGTTTTTT CASSVDPGGETGELFF . TRBV9 TRBD1 TRBJ2-2
TGTGCCAGCAGCTTAGCGCAGCCAGGGGTGGATCAGCCCCAGCATTTT CASSLAQPGVDQPQHF . TRBV7-2 . TRBJ1-5
TGTGCCAGCAGTGTTGGAACTGGGCAGGACTATAATTCACCCCTCCACTTT CASSVGTGQDYNSPLHF . TRBV6-4 . TRBJ1-6
TGTGCCAGCAGCCTGGGCCTTTCGTCAGATACGCAGTATTTT CASSLGLSSDTQYF once TRBV3-1/TRBV3-2 . TRBJ2-3
TGTGCCAGCAGCGTCAACTACGAGCAGTACTTC CASSVNYEQYF many TRBV7-9 . TRBJ2-7